Following are 26 T cell receptor beta chains from one sample sequenced in a study of T cell repertoires in cytomegalovirus infection. One entry per CDR3 protein results from TCRdb running MiXCR on the reads. Of 630,000 or so distinct CDR3 sequences listed, around 24% were seen once; the top ten hold less than 10%. Sequences were obtained from CD8+ T cells from PBMCs. The receptors come from a human donor in good health (CMV status not recorded). Some clones in this sample may be carry-over from other donors' samples.

The J gene is TRBJ2-2, the V gene TRBV6-2 or TRBV6-3; 7 bases map to TRBD2. The V segment lost 5 bases and the J segment 0 bases; nucleotides outside the gene matches: 12. The CDR3 spans 18 residues. In germline, CDR1 is MNHEY, CDR2 SVGEGT. The CDR3 spells CASSPWGGLSPNTGELFF. Here the CDR3 DNA reads TGTGCCAGCAGTCCATGGGGGGGACTATCGCCGAACACCGGGGAGCTGTTTTTT.

This clonotype has a count of ten or more. The CDR3 bases are TGTGCCAGCAGCTTACGACTAGCGGGGGTAATGGATACGCAGTATTTT. Translation: CASSLRLAGVMDTQYF. The gene calls are TRBV7-8 and TRBJ2-3, with 12 bases lining up with TRBD2. Germline V gene data show CDR1 as SGHVS and CDR2 as FQNEAQ. The CDR3 extends over 16 amino acids. V shed 2 bases, J shed 6 bases, and the junction held 6 bases outside the gene matches.

The genes are TRBV29-1 and TRBJ2-1; TRBD1 matches at 9 bases. This CDR3 is built from 16 residues. V gave up 1 base and J gave up 0 bases; unmatched junction bases: 4. Germline V gene sequence: CDR1 SQVTM, CDR2 ANQGSEA. The CDR3 DNA is TGCAGCGTTGAAGGTCTGGACAGGGGCTCCTACAATGAGCAGTTCTTC. Its translation: CSVEGLDRGSYNEQFF.

This clonotype has just a few counts. The chain carries TRBV2 and TRBJ2-7; D is unclear. The germline gives CDR1 SNHLY, CDR2 FYNNEI. This CDR3 comprises 15 residues. Trimming stripped 4 bases from V and 1 base from J, with 14 bases between. CDR3 nucleotide sequence: TGTGCCAGCAGTGTTAAGGCAGGCGAATCCTACGAGCAGTACTTC. Translated, it gives CASSVKAGESYEQYF.

The CDR3 sequence is CASSALGVPSYEQYV. The CDR3 nucleotides read TGTGCCAGCAGTGCCCTGGGGGTCCCGTCCTACGAGCAGTACGTC. The chain employs TRBV6-2 or TRBV6-3 and TRBJ2-7; D is tentatively TRBD1 or TRBD2 (5 bases each). Germline V gene sequence: CDR1 MNHEY, CDR2 SVGEGT. V lost 5 bases and J 1 base, leaving 15 bases between the germline ends. The CDR3 runs 15 residues.

With respect to this clonotype: A much larger clonotype is one base distant, so this may be a read error. The CDR3 carries no conserved terminal phenylalanine or tryptophan, so it likely arises from a read error. This chain links TRBV6-6 with TRBJ2-7, with D hard to call. V dropped 2 bases and J dropped 1 base, with 6 bases sitting between them. Germline lookup yields CDR1 MNHNY and CDR2 SVGAGI (reference sequence). This CDR3 has 13 residues. The DNA for the CDR3 is TGTGCCAGCAGTTACGGGTTATCCTACGAGCAGTACGAC. Translated: CASSYGLSYEQYD.

This clonotype was observed a handful of times. The CDR3: CASSWSSGGIQETQYF. The CDR3 nucleotides are TGTGCCAGCAGTTGGTCGAGCGGGGGAATCCAAGAGACCCAGTACTTC. The rearrangement links TRBV6-6 to TRBJ2-5; 8 nucleotides agree with TRBD2. The V gene's germline CDR1 is MNHNY and CDR2 SVGAGI (reference sequence). Trimming removed 4 bases from V and 1 base from J; junction bases left unmatched: 8. CDR3 length: 16 residues.

Ten or more counts support this clonotype. J is TRBJ2-5 and V is TRBV7-2, with unresolved D. The CDR3 spans 17 residues. With 5 bases removed from V and 0 bases from J, the gap between germline ends came to 19 bases. Per germline, CDR1 SGHTA and CDR2 FQGNSA. CDR3 sequence: CASSRPWPPSYQETQYF. In nucleotides, the CDR3 is TGTGCCAGCAGCCGACCGTGGCCTCCCTCGTACCAAGAGACCCAGTACTTC.

The chain is built from TRBV5-1 and TRBJ2-1; D remains ambiguous. Trimming left V 6 bases short and J 8 bases short, with 15 bases between. This CDR3 has 13 residues. The germline V gene has CDR1 SGHRS and CDR2 YFSETQ. The CDR3, as DNA: TGCGCCAGCACCCTTCGGTCTATGGATGAGCAGTTCTTC. Protein: CASTLRSMDEQFF.

This clonotype was seen once. The chain links TRBV15 to TRBJ2-5; 7 nucleotides agree with TRBD2. Looked up from germline, CDR1 is LNHNV and CDR2 is YYDKDF (reference sequence). The CDR3 is made up of 17 amino acids. Trimming at V came to 4 bases and at J to 2 bases, leaving 13 bases not matched to a gene. The CDR3 loop is CATSTSRWEREQETQYF. In DNA form, the CDR3 reads TGTGCCACCAGCACCTCCAGGTGGGAGCGGGAACAAGAGACCCAGTACTTC. The full variable domain, its missing parts supplied by reference TRBV15 and TRBJ2-5, is DAMVIQNPRYQVTQFGKPVTLSCSQTLNHNVMYWYQQKSSQAPKLLFHYYDKDFNNEADTPDNFQSRRPNTSFCFLDIRSPGLGDTAMYLCATSTSRWEREQETQYFGPGTRLLVL.

Turning to this clonotype: A much larger clone lies a single base off, so this may be a read error. The chain carries TRBV28 and TRBJ2-1, with 14 bases identical to TRBD2. In germline, CDR1 is MDHEN, CDR2 SYDVKM. The CDR3 is made up of 17 amino acids. CDR3 bases: TGTGCCAGCAGTGGGACTAGCGGGGGCTTCTCCCACAATGAGCAGTTCTTC. Amino acid sequence: CASSGTSGGFSHNEQFF. Full variable domain (outside the CDR3, taken from reference TRBV28 and TRBJ2-1): DVKVTQSSRYLVKRTGEKVFLECVQDMDHENMFWYRQDPGLGLRLIYFSYDVKMKEKGDIPEGYSVSREKKERFSLILESASTNQTSMYLCASSGTSGGFSHNEQFFGPGTRLTVL.

Regarding this clonotype: Its ends do not fully match the called genes, so a read error is possible. The chain is built from TRBV20-1 and TRBJ2-1, with D possibly being TRBD2 (5 bases). CDR1 and CDR2 from the germline V gene are DFQATT and SNEGSKA (reference sequence). This CDR3 is 16 amino acids long. CDR3: CSARDQRADSYSEQFF. CDR3 sequence (DNA): TGCAGTGCTAGAGACCAGAGAGCGGACTCCTACAGTGAGCAGTTCTTC.

The chain recombines TRBV7-9 with TRBJ2-7, with a possible D match to TRBD1 (5 bases). From germline, CDR1 is SEHNR and CDR2 FQNEAQ (reference sequence). This CDR3 region has 17 residues. The V end lost 5 bases, the J end lost 1 base, and 21 bases lay between the germline ends. This chain's CDR3 is CASSNSDGFKGSYEQYF. CDR3 sequence (DNA): TGTGCCAGCAGCAACAGCGATGGCTTTAAGGGGTCCTACGAGCAGTACTTC.

This chain links TRBV12-3 or TRBV12-4 with TRBJ2-5; TRBD2 aligns across 11 bases. The ends lost 4 bases at V and 0 bases at J; junction bases unmatched: 4. This CDR3 contains 16 residues. CDR3 sequence reads: CASSSSGGRDQETQYF. For the CDR3, the DNA is TGTGCCAGCAGTTCTAGCGGGGGGCGGGACCAAGAGACCCAGTACTTC.

The V gene is TRBV5-4, the J gene TRBJ2-1; TRBD2 matches 8 bases. The ends lost 4 bases at V and 7 bases at J; junction bases unmatched: 13. The CDR3 totals 16 residues. The V gene's germline CDR1 is SGHNT and CDR2 YYREEE (reference sequence). For the CDR3, the DNA is TGTGCCAGCAGCCCCGGGTCGGGGGGGCCTGGAAATGAGCAGTTCTTC. The encoded protein is CASSPGSGGPGNEQFF. The full variable domain, completed using reference TRBV5-4 and TRBJ2-1, is ETGVTQSPTHLIKTRGQQVTLRCSSQSGHNTVSWYQQALGQGPQFIFQYYREEENGRGNFPPRFSGLQFPNYSSELNVNALELDDSALYLCASSPGSGGPGNEQFFGPGTRLTVL.

With regard to this clonotype: Germline and junction disagree at one end, which may indicate a read error. The chain combines TRBV7-6 with TRBJ2-3; D remains ambiguous. Per germline, CDR1 SGHVS and CDR2 FNYEAQ. The CDR3 totals 14 residues. This CDR3 reads CVSSIGSRPDTQYF. The CDR3 bases are TGTGTCAGCAGCATAGGCAGTCGGCCAGATACGCAGTATTTT.

This clonotype was recorded a few times. The rearrangement uses TRBV14 and TRBJ2-1; 8 positions agree with TRBD1. Germline CDR1 reads SGHDN; CDR2 reads FVKESK. The ends lost 8 bases at V and 5 bases at J; junction bases unmatched: 11. The CDR3 length is 15 residues. The CDR3 spells CASLPQGAIHNEQFF. The CDR3 nucleotides are TGTGCCAGCTTACCTCAGGGGGCCATCCACAATGAGCAGTTCTTC.

This clonotype was seen more than once but under ten times. This chain connects TRBV6-2 or TRBV6-3 to TRBJ2-2, with a possible D match to TRBD2 (6 bases). Germline V gene data show CDR1 as MNHEY and CDR2 as SVGEGT. The CDR3 spans 16 residues. The germline V and J ends were trimmed by 5 bases and 5 bases, with 18 bases remaining between them. CDR3 DNA: TGTGCCAGCAGTAATCCGGGCCGGGGGAAGACCGGGGAGCTGTTTTTT. Translating gives CASSNPGRGKTGELFF.

Notes on this clonotype: Sequence at one end of the junction differs from germline and may be a read error. The V gene is TRBV7-9, the J gene TRBJ2-5; no definite D call. Germline CDR1 reads SEHNR; CDR2 reads FQNEAQ (reference sequence). CDR3 size: 13 residues. The CDR3 DNA is TGTGTCAGCAGCTTAAGCGAATTAGAGACCCAGTACTTC. This codes for CVSSLSELETQYF.

This clonotype was observed a handful of times. This rearrangement joins TRBV15 to TRBJ2-2; the match to TRBD1 covers 9 bases. J was trimmed by 0 bases and V by 6 bases; bases with no gene match: 5. CDR3 length: 16 amino acids. CDR1 LNHNV and CDR2 YYDKDF come from the germline V gene (reference sequence). The CDR3 nucleotides are TGTGCCACCAGGATGACAGGGGGGACGAACACCGGGGAGCTGTTTTTT. Amino acid sequence: CATRMTGGTNTGELFF.

The rearrangement uses TRBV20-1 and TRBJ2-1, with D uncertain. Trimming pared 0 bases from V and 0 bases from J, leaving 6 bases between. The CDR3 loop spans 14 amino acids. The germline gives CDR1 DFQATT, CDR2 SNEGSKA (reference sequence). The CDR3: CSAREPRSYNEQFF. CDR3 bases: TGCAGTGCTAGAGAACCGCGCTCCTACAATGAGCAGTTCTTC.

This sequence joins TRBV15 and TRBJ2-3, with D possibly TRBD1 on 5 matching bases. CDR1 and CDR2 (germline): LNHNV, YYDKDF (reference sequence). This CDR3 is 14 amino acids long. V lost 2 bases, J lost 5 bases, and 11 bases lay in between. The CDR3 nucleotides read TGTGCCACCAGCAGATCCCTAGGGGTAGATACGCAGTATTTT. Its protein is CATSRSLGVDTQYF.

On this clonotype: This CDR3 is missing its conserved last phenylalanine or tryptophan, likely due to a read error. The V gene is TRBV2, the J gene TRBJ2-7; D perhaps matches TRBD1 (5 bases). CDR1 SNHLY and CDR2 FYNNEI come from the germline V gene. This CDR3 spans 13 amino acids. V dropped 6 bases and J dropped 3 bases, with 12 bases sitting between them. As DNA, the CDR3 is TGTGCCAGCAGCGTCGTAGGGGTCTACGAGCAGTACGCC. Translating gives CASSVVGVYEQYA.

Only a few counts were recorded for this clonotype. This rearrangement joins TRBV5-1 to TRBJ2-3; perhaps TRBD1 as D (6 bases). Trimming shortened V by 5 bases and J by 2 bases, and 18 bases separated the two germline ends. The germline gives CDR1 SGHRS, CDR2 YFSETQ. This CDR3 region has 16 residues. The CDR3 is CASREGTTRLTDTQYF. The CDR3 nucleotides are TGCGCCAGCAGGGAAGGGACAACTCGCCTCACAGATACGCAGTATTTT.

The chain links TRBV7-4 to TRBJ1-2; D call uncertain. The V gene's germline CDR1 is SGHVT and CDR2 SQSDAQ. The CDR3 contains 10 residues. V was clipped by 5 bases and J by 8 bases, with 6 bases between them. CDR3 protein: CASSPTGYTF. In DNA, the CDR3 is TGTGCCAGCAGCCCGACAGGCTACACCTTC.

A few counts support this clonotype. This chain joins TRBV5-1 and TRBJ2-3, with 7 bases matching TRBD1. CDR3 length equals 17 residues. CDR1 is SGHRS and CDR2 is YFSETQ in the germline V gene. Trimming removed 3 bases from V and 3 bases from J; junction bases left unmatched: 13. The CDR3 reads CASSSPQGKIRTDTQYF. The DNA of the CDR3 is TGCGCCAGCAGCTCCCCACAGGGGAAGATTAGAACAGATACGCAGTATTTT.